The rows below give T cell receptor beta chains drawn from one sample of a study of T cells in Graves' hyperthyroidism and ophthalmopathy. TCRdb re-called the multiplex PCR reads through MiXCR, storing one row per CDR3 protein. There are hundreds of thousands of distinct CDR3 sequences in the sample; less than 25% occur only once, and 30% to 40% lies in the top ten. Sequencing was carried out using blood. The receptors derive from a man in his thirties or forties with Graves' ophthalmopathy. Each CDR3 is given with its conserved first and last residue. The D gene is left open where the match is weak. Size is omitted from some rows. Given values are once, few, many or a class for expanded clones.

>TRBJ2-1|TRBD2|.|TRBV20-1
CSAPGLAGDYNEQFF
TGCAGTGCTCCCGGACTAGCGGGAGACTACAATGAGCAGTTCTTC
>TRBJ2-7|TRBD1|many|TRBV20-1
CSAREYRGLGYEQYF
TGCAGTGCTAGAGAGTACAGGGGGCTCGGCTACGAGCAGTACTTC
>TRBJ2-2|.|.|TRBV20-1
CSARDYTGELFF
TGCAGTGCTAGAGATTATACCGGGGAGCTGTTTTTT
>TRBJ1-2|.|few|TRBV5-1
CASSEREEKGYTF
TGCGCCAGCAGCGAAAGAGAGGAGAAAGGCTACACCTTC
>TRBJ2-7|.|many|TRBV12-3/TRBV12-4
CASSLALGYEQYF
TGCGCCAGCAGCTTGGCCCTCGGCTACGAGCAGTACTTC
>TRBJ1-6|.|few|TRBV4-2
CASSQGNRPNSPLHF
TGTGCCAGCAGCCAAGGAAACAGACCTAATTCACCCCTCCACTTT
>TRBJ2-7|.|.|TRBV20-1
CSARVGQGGYEQYF
TGCAGTGCTAGAGTGGGGCAGGGGGGCTACGAGCAGTACTTC
>TRBJ2-1|.|.|TRBV28
CASSFGGTMDEQFF
TGTGCCAGCAGTTTTGGGGGCACAATGGACGAGCAGTTCTTC
>TRBJ1-1|.|few|TRBV29-1
CSVEIGGWDTEAFF
TGCAGCGTTGAAATAGGGGGGTGGGACACTGAAGCTTTCTTT
>TRBJ2-4|.|.|TRBV28
CASSLYTSQRSIQYF
TGTGCCAGCAGTTTATACACGAGCCAAAGAAGCATTCAGTACTTC
>TRBJ1-5|.|.|TRBV3-1
CASSLKPGANQPQHF
TGTGCCAGCAGCCTCAAGCCAGGGGCCAATCAGCCCCAGCATTTT
>TRBJ1-4|.|.|TRBV6-1
CASSDAPYREGSEKLFF
TGTGCCAGCAGTGATGCTCCTTACAGGGAGGGTAGTGAAAAACTGTTTTTT
>TRBJ2-1|TRBD2|.|TRBV7-9
CASSLAISGNSYNEQFF
TGTGCCAGCAGCTTAGCGATTAGCGGGAACTCCTACAATGAGCAGTTCTTC
>TRBJ2-1|TRBD2|many|TRBV7-3
CASSPTSGRGGYNEQFF
TGTGCCAGCAGCCCGACTAGCGGGAGGGGAGGATACAATGAGCAGTTCTTC
>TRBJ2-7|.|many|TRBV7-2
CASTETPVPEQYF
TGTGCCAGCACCGAGACCCCGGTCCCCGAGCAGTACTTC
>TRBJ1-1|.|many|TRBV30
CACMPPTLTEAFF
TGTGCCTGTATGCCGCCGACTTTAACTGAAGCTTTCTTT